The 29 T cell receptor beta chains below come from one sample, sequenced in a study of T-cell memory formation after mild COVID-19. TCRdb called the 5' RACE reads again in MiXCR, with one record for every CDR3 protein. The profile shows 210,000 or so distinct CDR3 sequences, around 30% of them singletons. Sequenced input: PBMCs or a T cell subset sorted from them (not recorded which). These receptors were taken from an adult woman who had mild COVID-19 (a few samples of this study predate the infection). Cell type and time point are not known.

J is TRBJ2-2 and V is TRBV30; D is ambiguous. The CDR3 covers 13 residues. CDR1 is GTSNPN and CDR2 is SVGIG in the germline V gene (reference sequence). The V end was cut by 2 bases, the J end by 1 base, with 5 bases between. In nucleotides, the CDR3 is TGTGCCTGGAGTCGACAGAACACCGGGGAGCTGTTTTTT. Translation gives CAWSRQNTGELFF.

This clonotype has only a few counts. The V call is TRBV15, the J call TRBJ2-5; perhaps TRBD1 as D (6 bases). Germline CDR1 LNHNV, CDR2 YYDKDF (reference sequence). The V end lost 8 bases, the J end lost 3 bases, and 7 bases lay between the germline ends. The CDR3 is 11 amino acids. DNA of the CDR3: TGTGCCACCGCAGGGGAAGAGACCCAGTACTTC. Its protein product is CATAGEETQYF. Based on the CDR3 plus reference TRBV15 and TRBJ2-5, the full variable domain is DAMVIQNPRYQVTQFGKPVTLSCSQTLNHNVMYWYQQKSSQAPKLLFHYYDKDFNNEADTPDNFQSRRPNTSFCFLDIRSPGLGDTAMYLCATAGEETQYFGPGTRLLVL.

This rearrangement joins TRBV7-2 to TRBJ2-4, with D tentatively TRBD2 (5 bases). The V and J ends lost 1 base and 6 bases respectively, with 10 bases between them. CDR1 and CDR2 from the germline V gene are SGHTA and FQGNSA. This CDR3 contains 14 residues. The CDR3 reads CASSLEIAINIQYF. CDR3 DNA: TGTGCCAGCAGCTTAGAGATAGCGATAAACATTCAGTACTTC.

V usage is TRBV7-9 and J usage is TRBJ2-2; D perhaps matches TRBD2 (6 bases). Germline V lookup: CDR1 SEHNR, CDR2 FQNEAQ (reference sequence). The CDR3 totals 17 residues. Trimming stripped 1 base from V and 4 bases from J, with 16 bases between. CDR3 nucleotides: TGTGCCAGCAGCTTAGGTTTCAGTAGCGGAGTCACCGGGGAGCTGTTTTTT. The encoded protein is CASSLGFSSGVTGELFF.

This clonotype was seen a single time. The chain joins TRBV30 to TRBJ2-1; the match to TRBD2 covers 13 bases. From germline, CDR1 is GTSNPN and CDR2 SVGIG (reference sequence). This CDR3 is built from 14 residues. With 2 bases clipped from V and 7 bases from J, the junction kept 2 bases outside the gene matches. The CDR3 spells CAWSQTSGGNEQFF. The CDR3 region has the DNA TGTGCCTGGAGTCAGACTAGCGGGGGGAATGAGCAGTTCTTC. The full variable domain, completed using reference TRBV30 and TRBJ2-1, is SQTIHQWPATLVQPVGSPLSLECTVEGTSNPNLYWYRQAAGRGLQLLFYSVGIGQISSEVPQNLSASRPQDRQFILSSKKLLLSDSGFYLCAWSQTSGGNEQFFGPGTRLTVL.

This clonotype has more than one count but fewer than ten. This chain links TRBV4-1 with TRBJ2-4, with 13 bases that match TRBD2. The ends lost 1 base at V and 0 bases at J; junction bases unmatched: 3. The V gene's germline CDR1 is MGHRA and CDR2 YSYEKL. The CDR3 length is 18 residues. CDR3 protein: CASSQGLAGGLAKNIQYF. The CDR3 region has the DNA TGCGCCAGCAGCCAAGGACTAGCGGGGGGCTTAGCCAAAAACATTCAGTACTTC.

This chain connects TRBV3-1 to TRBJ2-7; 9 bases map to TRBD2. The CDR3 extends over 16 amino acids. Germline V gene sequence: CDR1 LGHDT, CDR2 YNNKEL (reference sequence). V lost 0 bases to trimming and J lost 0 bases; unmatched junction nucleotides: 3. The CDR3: CASSQDPSGVSYEQYF. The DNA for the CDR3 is TGTGCCAGCAGCCAAGATCCTAGCGGGGTCTCCTACGAGCAGTACTTC.

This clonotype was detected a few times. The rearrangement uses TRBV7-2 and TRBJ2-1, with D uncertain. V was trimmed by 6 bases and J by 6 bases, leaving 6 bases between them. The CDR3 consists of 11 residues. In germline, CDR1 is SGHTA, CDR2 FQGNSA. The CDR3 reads CASRGSNEQFF. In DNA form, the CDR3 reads TGTGCCAGCAGGGGCTCCAATGAGCAGTTCTTC. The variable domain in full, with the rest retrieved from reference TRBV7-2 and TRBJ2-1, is GAGVSQSPSNKVTEKGKDVELRCDPISGHTALYWYRQSLGQGLEFLIYFQGNSAPDKSGLPSDRFSAERTGGSVSTLTIQRTQQEDSAVYLCASRGSNEQFFGPGTRLTVL.

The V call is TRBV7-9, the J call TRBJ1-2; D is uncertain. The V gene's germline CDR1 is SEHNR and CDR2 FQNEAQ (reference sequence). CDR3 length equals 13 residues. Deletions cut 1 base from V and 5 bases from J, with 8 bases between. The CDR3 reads CASSLEQDYGYTF. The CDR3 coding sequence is TGTGCCAGCAGCTTAGAGCAGGATTATGGCTACACCTTC. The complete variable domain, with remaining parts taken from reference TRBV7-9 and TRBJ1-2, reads DTGVSQNPRHKITKRGQNVTFRCDPISEHNRLYWYRQTLGQGPEFLTYFQNEAQLEKSRLLSDRFSAERPKGSFSTLEIQRTEQGDSAMYLCASSLEQDYGYTFGSGTRLTVV.

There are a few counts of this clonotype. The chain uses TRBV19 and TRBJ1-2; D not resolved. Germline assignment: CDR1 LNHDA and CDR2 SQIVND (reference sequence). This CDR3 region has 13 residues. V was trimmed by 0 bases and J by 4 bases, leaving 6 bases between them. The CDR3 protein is CASSIDQFYGYTF. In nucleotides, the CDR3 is TGTGCCAGTAGTATAGACCAGTTCTATGGCTACACCTTC. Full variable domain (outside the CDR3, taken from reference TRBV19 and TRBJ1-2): DGGITQSPKYLFRKEGQNVTLSCEQNLNHDAMYWYRQDPGQGLRLIYYSQIVNDFQKGDIAEGYSVSREKKESFPLTVTSAQKNPTAFYLCASSIDQFYGYTFGSGTRLTVV.

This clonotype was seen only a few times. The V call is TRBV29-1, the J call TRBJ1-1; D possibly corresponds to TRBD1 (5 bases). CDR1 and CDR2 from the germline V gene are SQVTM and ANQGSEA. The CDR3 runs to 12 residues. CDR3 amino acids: CTVTGGNTEAFF. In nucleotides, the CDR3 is TGCACGGTTACAGGTGGGAACACTGAAGCTTTCTTT.

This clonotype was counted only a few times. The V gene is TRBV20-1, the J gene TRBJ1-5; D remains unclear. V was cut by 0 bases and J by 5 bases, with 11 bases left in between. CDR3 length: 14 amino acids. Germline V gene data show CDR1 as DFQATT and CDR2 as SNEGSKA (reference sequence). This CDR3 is CSARDTGVDQPQHF. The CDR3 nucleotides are TGCAGTGCTAGAGATACCGGGGTCGATCAGCCCCAGCATTTT.

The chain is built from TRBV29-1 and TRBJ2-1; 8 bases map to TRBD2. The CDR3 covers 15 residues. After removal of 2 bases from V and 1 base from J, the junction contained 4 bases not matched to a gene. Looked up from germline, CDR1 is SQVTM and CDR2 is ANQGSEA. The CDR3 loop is CSVEPAGVSYNEQFF. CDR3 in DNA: TGCAGCGTTGAACCAGCGGGAGTTTCCTACAATGAGCAGTTCTTC.

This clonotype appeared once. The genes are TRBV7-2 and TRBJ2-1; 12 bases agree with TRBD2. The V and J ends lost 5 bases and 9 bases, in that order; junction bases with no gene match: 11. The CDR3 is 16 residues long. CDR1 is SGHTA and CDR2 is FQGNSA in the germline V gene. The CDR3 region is CASSPSGLAGGGEQFF. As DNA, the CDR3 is TGTGCCAGCAGCCCCTCGGGGCTAGCGGGGGGGGGTGAGCAGTTCTTC.

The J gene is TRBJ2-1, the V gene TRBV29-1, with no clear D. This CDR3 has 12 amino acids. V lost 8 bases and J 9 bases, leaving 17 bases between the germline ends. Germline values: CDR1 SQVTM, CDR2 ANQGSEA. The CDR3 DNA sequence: TGCAGCACTCAGACACTGCAAGGTGAGCAGTTCTTC. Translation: CSTQTLQGEQFF.

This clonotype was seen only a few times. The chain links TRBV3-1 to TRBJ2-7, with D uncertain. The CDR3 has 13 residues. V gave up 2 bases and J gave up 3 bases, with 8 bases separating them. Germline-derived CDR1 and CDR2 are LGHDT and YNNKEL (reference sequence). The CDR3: CASSQPGSYEQYF. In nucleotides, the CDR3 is TGTGCCAGCAGCCAACCGGGCAGCTACGAGCAGTACTTC.

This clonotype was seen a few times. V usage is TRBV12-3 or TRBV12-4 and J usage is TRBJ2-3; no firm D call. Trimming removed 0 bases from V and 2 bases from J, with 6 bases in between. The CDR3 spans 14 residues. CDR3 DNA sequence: TGTGCCAGCAGTTTAGCCCGATACACAGATACGCAGTATTTT. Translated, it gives CASSLARYTDTQYF.

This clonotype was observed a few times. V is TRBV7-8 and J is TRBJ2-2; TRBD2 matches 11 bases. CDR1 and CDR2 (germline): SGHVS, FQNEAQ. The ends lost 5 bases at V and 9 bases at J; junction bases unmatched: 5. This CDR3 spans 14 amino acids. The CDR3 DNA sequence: TGTGCCAGCAGCCTAGGGACTAGCGGACGGGAGCTGTTTTTT. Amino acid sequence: CASSLGTSGRELFF.

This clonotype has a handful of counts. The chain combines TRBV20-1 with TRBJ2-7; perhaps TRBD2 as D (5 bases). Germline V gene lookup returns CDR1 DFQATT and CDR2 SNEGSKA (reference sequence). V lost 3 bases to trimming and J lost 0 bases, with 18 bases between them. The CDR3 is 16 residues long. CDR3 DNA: TGCAGTGCTAGCGGTGGGGAGCGCTCTAGCTCCTACGAGCAGTACTTC. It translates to CSASGGERSSSYEQYF.

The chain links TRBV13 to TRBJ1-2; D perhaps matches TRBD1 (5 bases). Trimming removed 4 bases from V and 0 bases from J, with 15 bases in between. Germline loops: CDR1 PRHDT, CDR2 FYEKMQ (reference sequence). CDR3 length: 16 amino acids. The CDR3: CASSYTGTAANYGYTF. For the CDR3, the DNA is TGTGCCAGCAGCTACACCGGGACCGCGGCTAACTATGGCTACACCTTC.

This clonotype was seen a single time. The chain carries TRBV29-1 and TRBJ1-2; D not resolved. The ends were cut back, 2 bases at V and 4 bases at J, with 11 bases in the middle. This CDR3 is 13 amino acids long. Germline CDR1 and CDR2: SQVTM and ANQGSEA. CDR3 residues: CSVERFLAYGYTF. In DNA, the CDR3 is TGCAGCGTTGAAAGGTTCCTGGCCTATGGCTACACCTTC.

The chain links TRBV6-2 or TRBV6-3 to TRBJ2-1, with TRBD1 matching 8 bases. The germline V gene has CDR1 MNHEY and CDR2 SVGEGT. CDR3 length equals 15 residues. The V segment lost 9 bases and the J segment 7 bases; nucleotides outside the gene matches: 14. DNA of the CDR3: TGTGCCAGGGACGCTTTAGCAGGGGGCTGGAATGAGCAGTTCTTC. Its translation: CARDALAGGWNEQFF.

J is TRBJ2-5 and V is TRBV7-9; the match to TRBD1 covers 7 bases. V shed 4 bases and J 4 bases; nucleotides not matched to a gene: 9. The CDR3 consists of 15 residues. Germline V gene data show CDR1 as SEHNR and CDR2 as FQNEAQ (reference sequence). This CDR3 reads CASSSRQGGGETQYF. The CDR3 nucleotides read TGTGCCAGCAGCTCAAGACAGGGTGGGGGAGAGACCCAGTACTTC.

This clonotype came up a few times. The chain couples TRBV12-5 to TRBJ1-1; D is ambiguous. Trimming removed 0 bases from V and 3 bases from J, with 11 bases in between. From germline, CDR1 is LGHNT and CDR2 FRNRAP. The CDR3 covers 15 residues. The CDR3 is CASGLVTDGDTEAFF. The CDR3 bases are TGTGCTAGTGGTTTGGTAACGGATGGGGACACTGAAGCTTTCTTT.

This CDR3 reads CASSSTGYYTF. CDR3 nucleotides: TGTGCCAGCAGCTCCACAGGGTATTACACCTTC. This chain joins TRBV7-9 and TRBJ1-2; possible D gene TRBD1, 6 bases. Germline V gives CDR1 SEHNR, CDR2 FQNEAQ (reference sequence). V was shortened by 4 bases and J by 11 bases, with 11 bases between the two germline ends. The CDR3 is 11 amino acids.

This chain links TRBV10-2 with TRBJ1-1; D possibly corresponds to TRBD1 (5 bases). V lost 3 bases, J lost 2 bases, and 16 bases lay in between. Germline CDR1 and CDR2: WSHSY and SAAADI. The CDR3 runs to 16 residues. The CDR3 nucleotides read TGCGCCAGCAGTGACGGAAGGGCAGGGATAAACACTGAAGCTTTCTTT. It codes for CASSDGRAGINTEAFF.

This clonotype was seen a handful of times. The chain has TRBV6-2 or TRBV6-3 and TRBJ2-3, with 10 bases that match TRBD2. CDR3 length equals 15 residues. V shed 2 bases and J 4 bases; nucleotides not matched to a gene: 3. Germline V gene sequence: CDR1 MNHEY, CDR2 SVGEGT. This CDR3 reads CASSYGAGGADTQYF. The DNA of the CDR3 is TGTGCCAGCAGTTACGGAGCGGGAGGGGCAGATACGCAGTATTTT.

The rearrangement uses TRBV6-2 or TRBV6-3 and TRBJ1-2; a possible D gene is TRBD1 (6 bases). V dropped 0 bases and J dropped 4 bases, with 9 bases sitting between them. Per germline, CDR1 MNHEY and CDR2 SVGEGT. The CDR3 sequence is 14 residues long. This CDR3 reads CASSYSDRSYGYTF. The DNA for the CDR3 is TGTGCCAGCAGTTACTCCGACAGGAGCTATGGCTACACCTTC.

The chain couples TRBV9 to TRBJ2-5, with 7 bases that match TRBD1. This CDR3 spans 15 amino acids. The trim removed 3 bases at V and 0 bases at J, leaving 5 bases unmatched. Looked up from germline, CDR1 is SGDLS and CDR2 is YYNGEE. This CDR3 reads CASSAGTAYQETQYF. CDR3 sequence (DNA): TGTGCCAGCAGCGCCGGGACAGCGTACCAAGAGACCCAGTACTTC.